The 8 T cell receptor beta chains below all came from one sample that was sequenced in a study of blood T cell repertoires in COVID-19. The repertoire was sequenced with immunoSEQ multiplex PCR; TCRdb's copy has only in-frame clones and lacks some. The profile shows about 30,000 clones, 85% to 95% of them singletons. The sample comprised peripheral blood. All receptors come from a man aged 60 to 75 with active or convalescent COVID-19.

CDR3 loop: CASSIGRAGGSNQPQHF. The CDR3, as DNA: TGTGCCAGTAGTATAGGGAGGGCAGGGGGAAGCAATCAGCCCCAGCATTTT. The chain recombines TRBV19 with TRBJ1-5, with 7 bases aligning to TRBD1. The germline CDR1 and CDR2 sequences are LNHDA and SQIVND (reference sequence). V lost 1 base and J lost 1; bases outside the gene matches: 7. The CDR3 covers 17 residues.

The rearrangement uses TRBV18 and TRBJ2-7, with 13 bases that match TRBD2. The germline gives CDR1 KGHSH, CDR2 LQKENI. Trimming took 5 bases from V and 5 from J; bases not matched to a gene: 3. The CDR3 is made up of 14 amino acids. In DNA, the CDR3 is TGTGCCAGCTCAGGGACTAGCGGGACCCACGAGCAGTACTTC. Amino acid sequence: CASSGTSGTHEQYF.

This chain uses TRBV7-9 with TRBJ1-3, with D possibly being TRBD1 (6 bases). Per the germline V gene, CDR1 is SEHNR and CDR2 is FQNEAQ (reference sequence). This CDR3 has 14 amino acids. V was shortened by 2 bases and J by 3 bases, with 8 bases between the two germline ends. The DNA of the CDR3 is TGTGCCAGCAGCTTAAGCAGGGGTGGAAACACCATATATTTT. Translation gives CASSLSRGGNTIYF.

The CDR3 nucleotides read TGCGCCAGCAGCCCGGACGGACAGTACGACGAAAAACTGTTTTTT. As protein: CASSPDGQYDEKLFF. V and J are TRBV5-1 and TRBJ1-4, with D possibly matching TRBD1 (6 bases). CDR3 length: 15 residues. Trimming removed 4 bases at V and 8 bases at J, with 18 bases between. Germline loops: CDR1 SGHRS, CDR2 YFSETQ.

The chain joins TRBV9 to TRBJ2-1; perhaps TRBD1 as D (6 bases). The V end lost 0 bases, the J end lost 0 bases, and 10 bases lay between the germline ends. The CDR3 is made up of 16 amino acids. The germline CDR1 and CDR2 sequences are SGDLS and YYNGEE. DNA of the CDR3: TGTGCCAGCAGCGTAGGACAGGATGTCTCCTACAATGAGCAGTTCTTC. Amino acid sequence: CASSVGQDVSYNEQFF. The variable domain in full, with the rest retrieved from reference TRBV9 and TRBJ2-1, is DSGVTQTPKHLITATGQRVTLRCSPRSGDLSVYWYQQSLDQGLQFLIQYYNGEERAKGNILERFSAQQFPDLHSELNLSSLELGDSALYFCASSVGQDVSYNEQFFGPGTRLTVL.

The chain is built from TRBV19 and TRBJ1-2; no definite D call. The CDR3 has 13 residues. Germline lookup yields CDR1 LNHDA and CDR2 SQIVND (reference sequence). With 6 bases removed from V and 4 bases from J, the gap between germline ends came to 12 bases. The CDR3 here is CASSPDIGYGYTF. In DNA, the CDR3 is TGTGCCAGTAGCCCTGACATCGGCTATGGCTACACCTTC.

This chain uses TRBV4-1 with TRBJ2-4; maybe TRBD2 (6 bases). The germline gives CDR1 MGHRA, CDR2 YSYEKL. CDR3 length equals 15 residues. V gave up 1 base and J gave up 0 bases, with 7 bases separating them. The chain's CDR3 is CASSQGGLAKNIQYF. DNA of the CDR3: TGCGCCAGCAGCCAAGGGGGACTAGCCAAAAACATTCAGTACTTC.

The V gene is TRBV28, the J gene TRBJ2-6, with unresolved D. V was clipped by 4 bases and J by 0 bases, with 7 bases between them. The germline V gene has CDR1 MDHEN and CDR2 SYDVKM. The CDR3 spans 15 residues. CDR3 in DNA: TGTGCCAGCAGTTCACTAACCTCTGGGGCCAACGTCCTGACTTTC. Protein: CASSSLTSGANVLTF. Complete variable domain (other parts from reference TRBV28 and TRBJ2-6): DVKVTQSSRYLVKRTGEKVFLECVQDMDHENMFWYRQDPGLGLRLIYFSYDVKMKEKGDIPEGYSVSREKKERFSLILESASTNQTSMYLCASSSLTSGANVLTFGAGSRLTVL.